A selection of T cell receptor beta chains follows, all from one sample in a study of T cells in Graves' hyperthyroidism and ophthalmopathy. From the multiplex PCR reads, TCRdb called clonotypes with MiXCR, one entry per CDR3 protein. The sample has under 600,000 distinct CDR3 sequences, 15% to 20% seen once. Input material: blood. These receptors were taken from a woman aged 35 to 49 with Graves' ophthalmopathy. CDR3s include the opening cysteine and the closing phenylalanine or tryptophan. D genes are given only for firm matches. Expanded clones get a size class; other rows say once, few or many, or leave the size out.

D gene: NA; J gene: TRBJ1-1; clone size: few; V gene: TRBV19; CDR3 DNA: TGTGCCAGTAAGGGTATTGGGGACGGGATGAACACTGAAGCTTTCTTT; CDR3 protein: CASKGIGDGMNTEAFF
D gene: TRBD2; J gene: TRBJ2-5; clone size: NA; V gene: TRBV19; CDR3 DNA: TGTGCCAGTAGCCGGGCTAGCGGGACCCAAGAGACCCAGTACTTC; CDR3 protein: CASSRASGTQETQYF
D gene: NA; J gene: TRBJ1-5; clone size: few; V gene: TRBV14; CDR3 DNA: TGTGCCAGCAGCCAAAGTGACAGAAGCAATCAGCCCCAGCATTTT; CDR3 protein: CASSQSDRSNQPQHF
D gene: TRBD2; J gene: TRBJ2-3; clone size: NA; V gene: TRBV4-2; CDR3 DNA: TGTGCCAGCAGCCAAGATTTTGCGGGAGGGCCGGGGAATACGCAGTATTTT; CDR3 protein: CASSQDFAGGPGNTQYF
D gene: NA; J gene: TRBJ2-6; clone size: NA; V gene: TRBV2; CDR3 DNA: TGTGCCAGCAGGCTAGAAGGGGTTTCTGGGGCCAACGTCCTGACTTTC; CDR3 protein: CASRLEGVSGANVLTF
D gene: NA; J gene: TRBJ1-1; clone size: many; V gene: TRBV6-1; CDR3 DNA: TGTGCCAGCAGGGAAGGACAGATAAACACTGAAGCTTTCTTT; CDR3 protein: CASREGQINTEAFF
D gene: NA; J gene: TRBJ1-2; clone size: NA; V gene: TRBV20-1; CDR3 DNA: TGCAGTGCTAGGGAGACAGACTATGGCTACACCTTC; CDR3 protein: CSARETDYGYTF
D gene: TRBD2; J gene: TRBJ2-7; clone size: NA; V gene: TRBV7-9; CDR3 DNA: TGTGCCAGCAGCGCGAAGACTAGCGGGTATCCCTACGAGCAGTACTTC; CDR3 protein: CASSAKTSGYPYEQYF
D gene: NA; J gene: TRBJ1-1; clone size: many; V gene: TRBV19; CDR3 DNA: TGTGCCAGTTCGGCAGGGGTCACTATGAACACTGAAGCTTTCTTT; CDR3 protein: CASSAGVTMNTEAFF
D gene: TRBD2; J gene: TRBJ2-3; clone size: many; V gene: TRBV2; CDR3 DNA: TGTGCCAGCAGAAGCGGGGCTCTACCAGATACGCAGTATTTT; CDR3 protein: CASRSGALPDTQYF
D gene: NA; J gene: TRBJ2-3; clone size: NA; V gene: TRBV27; CDR3 DNA: TGTGCCAGCAGTTTTCGGCTTTCCATTAGCACAGATACGCAGTGTTTT; CDR3 protein: CASSFRLSISTDTQCF
D gene: NA; J gene: TRBJ1-1; clone size: few; V gene: TRBV3-1; CDR3 DNA: TGTGCCAACAGCCTGGGACACCCCATGAACACTGAAGCTCTCTTT; CDR3 protein: CANSLGHPMNTEALF
D gene: TRBD1; J gene: TRBJ2-2; clone size: NA; V gene: TRBV24-1; CDR3 DNA: TGTGCCACCAGTGGCGTTGGGACAGCGAACACCGGGGAGCTGTTTTTT; CDR3 protein: CATSGVGTANTGELFF
D gene: NA; J gene: TRBJ1-1; clone size: many; V gene: TRBV6-1; CDR3 DNA: TGTGCCAGCATGAGAGGAGGGTGGTTCACTGAAGCTTTCTTT; CDR3 protein: CASMRGGWFTEAFF
D gene: NA; J gene: TRBJ2-5; clone size: many; V gene: TRBV2; CDR3 DNA: TGTGCCAGCAGTATGGTGATCCAAGAGACCCAGTACTTC; CDR3 protein: CASSMVIQETQYF
D gene: TRBD2; J gene: TRBJ2-1; clone size: few; V gene: TRBV7-9; CDR3 DNA: TGTGCCAGCAGTAGTACTAGCGGGGGAATGGGCAATGAGCAGTTCTTC; CDR3 protein: CASSSTSGGMGNEQFF
D gene: NA; J gene: TRBJ2-3; clone size: few; V gene: TRBV5-4; CDR3 DNA: TGTGCCAGCAGTCACGGACAGTACACAGATACGCAGTATTTT; CDR3 protein: CASSHGQYTDTQYF
D gene: NA; J gene: TRBJ2-5; clone size: few; V gene: TRBV13; CDR3 DNA: TGTGCCAGCAGCTTGAACAAGGGGCGACAAGAGACCCAGTACTTC; CDR3 protein: CASSLNKGRQETQYF
D gene: TRBD1; J gene: TRBJ1-2; clone size: few; V gene: TRBV5-6; CDR3 DNA: TGTGCCAGCAGCTTGGCGGGGACAGGGGGACTGTATGGCTACACCTTC; CDR3 protein: CASSLAGTGGLYGYTF
D gene: NA; J gene: TRBJ1-1; clone size: NA; V gene: TRBV5-8; CDR3 DNA: TGTGCCAGCAGCCCGCTGGGCGGGGGGAGGTTGAGCACTGAAGCTTTCTTT; CDR3 protein: CASSPLGGGRLSTEAFF
D gene: TRBD1; J gene: TRBJ1-4; clone size: many; V gene: TRBV6-1; CDR3 DNA: TGTGCCAGCAGCTACCGGGACAGGTTAAATGAAAAACTGTTTTTT; CDR3 protein: CASSYRDRLNEKLFF
D gene: TRBD1; J gene: TRBJ2-7; clone size: NA; V gene: TRBV28; CDR3 DNA: TGTGCCAGCAGTTTAACAGACAGGGGGCCCGGGGAGCAGTACTTC; CDR3 protein: CASSLTDRGPGEQYF
D gene: NA; J gene: TRBJ2-6; clone size: once; V gene: TRBV30; CDR3 DNA: TGTGCCTGGAGTAGGGGGGCCTCAGGGTCTGGGGCCAACGTCCTGACTTTC; CDR3 protein: CAWSRGASGSGANVLTF
D gene: NA; J gene: TRBJ1-6; clone size: many; V gene: TRBV28; CDR3 DNA: TGTGCCAGCAGTCCCCTGGACAGTATTGATTCACCCCTCCACTTT; CDR3 protein: CASSPLDSIDSPLHF
D gene: NA; J gene: TRBJ2-3; clone size: NA; V gene: TRBV9; CDR3 DNA: TGTGCCAGCAGCGTAGTTGAGGGGACCTCAGATACGCAGTATTTT; CDR3 protein: CASSVVEGTSDTQYF